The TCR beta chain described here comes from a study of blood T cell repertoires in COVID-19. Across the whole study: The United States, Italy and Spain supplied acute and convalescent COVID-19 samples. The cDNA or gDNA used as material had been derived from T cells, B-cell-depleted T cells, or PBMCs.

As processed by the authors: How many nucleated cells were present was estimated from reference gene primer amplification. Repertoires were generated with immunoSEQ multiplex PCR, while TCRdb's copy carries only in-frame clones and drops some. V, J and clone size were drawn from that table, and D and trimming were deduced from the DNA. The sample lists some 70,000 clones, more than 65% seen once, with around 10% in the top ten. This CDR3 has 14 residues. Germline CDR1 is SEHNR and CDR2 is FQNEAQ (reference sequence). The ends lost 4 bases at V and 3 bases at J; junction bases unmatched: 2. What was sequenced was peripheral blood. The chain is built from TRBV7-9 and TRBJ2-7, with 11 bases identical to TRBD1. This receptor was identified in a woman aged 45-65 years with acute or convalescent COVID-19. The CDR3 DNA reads TGTGCCAGCAGCTCCGGGACAGGGGGCTACGAGCAGTACTTC. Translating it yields CASSSGTGGYEQYF.